This entry concerns a single TCR beta chain. The germline gene is not matched at one end of the junction; a read error may be the cause. The sample originates from a study of cytomegalovirus exposure and HLA in healthy donors. Germline CDR1 SQVTM, CDR2 ANQGSEA. This CDR3 comprises 13 residues. A multiplex PCR was run with 60 Vbeta primers and 13 Jbeta primers. Assay used: immunoSEQ multiplex PCR; TCRdb lists only in-frame clones, some missing. The repertoire includes under 200,000 clones, roughly 80% of them detected once, and 6.3% sits in the top ten. The sequenced sample consisted of PBMCs. The clonotype comes from a man aged 40-49 years in good health and CMV-seropositive. The rearrangement joins TRBV29-1 to TRBJ2-7, with D tentatively TRBD1 (6 bases). The DNA for the CDR3 is TGCAGCGTTCAAGGGACACCTTCCTACGGGCAGTACTTC. Amino acid sequence: CSVQGTPSYGQYF.